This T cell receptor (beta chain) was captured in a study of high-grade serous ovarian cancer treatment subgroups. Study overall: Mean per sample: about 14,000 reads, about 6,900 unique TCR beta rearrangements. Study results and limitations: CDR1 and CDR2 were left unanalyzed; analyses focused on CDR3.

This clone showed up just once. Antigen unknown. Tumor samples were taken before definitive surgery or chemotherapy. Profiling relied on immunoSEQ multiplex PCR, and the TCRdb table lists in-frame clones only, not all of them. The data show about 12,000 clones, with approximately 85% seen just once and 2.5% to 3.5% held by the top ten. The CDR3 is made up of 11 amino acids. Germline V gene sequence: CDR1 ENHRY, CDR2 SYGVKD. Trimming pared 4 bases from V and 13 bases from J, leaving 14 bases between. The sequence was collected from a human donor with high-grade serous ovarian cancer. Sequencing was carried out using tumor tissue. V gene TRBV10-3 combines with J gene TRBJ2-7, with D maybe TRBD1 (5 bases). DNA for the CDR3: TGTGCCATCAGTGGTGCAGGGTCTCAATACTTC. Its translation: CAISGAGSQYF.